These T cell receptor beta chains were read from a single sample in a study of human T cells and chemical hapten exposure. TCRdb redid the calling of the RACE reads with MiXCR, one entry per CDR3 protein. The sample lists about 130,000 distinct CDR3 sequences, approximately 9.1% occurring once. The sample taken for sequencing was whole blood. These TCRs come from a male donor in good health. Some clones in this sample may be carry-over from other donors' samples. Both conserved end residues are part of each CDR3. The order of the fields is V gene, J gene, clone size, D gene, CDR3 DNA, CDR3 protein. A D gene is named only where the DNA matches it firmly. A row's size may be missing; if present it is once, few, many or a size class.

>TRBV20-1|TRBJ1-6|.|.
TGCAGTGCTAGAGAAGGTTCGGATTCACCCCTCCACTTT
CSAREGSDSPLHF
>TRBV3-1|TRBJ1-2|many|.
TGTGCCAGCAGCCAAGAGTGGAGGGGAAGTAGCTATGGCTACACCTTC
CASSQEWRGSSYGYTF
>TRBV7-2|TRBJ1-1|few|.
TGTGCCAGCAGCTTAGTTACGTGGGACACTGAAGCTTTCTTT
CASSLVTWDTEAFF
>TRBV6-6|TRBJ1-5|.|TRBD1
TGTGCCAGCACCCAAGCCCCGGACAGGGGCCGCCCTTATAGCAATCAGCCCCAGCATTTT
CASTQAPDRGRPYSNQPQHF
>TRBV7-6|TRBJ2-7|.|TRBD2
TGTGCCAGCAGTCGGGAGGACGGGAGCTCCTACGAGCAGTACTTC
CASSREDGSSYEQYF
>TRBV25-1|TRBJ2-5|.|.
TGTGCCAGCAGTCGTGGGGGGACAAGCGCGTACCGAGAGACCCAGTACTTC
CASSRGGTSAYRETQYF
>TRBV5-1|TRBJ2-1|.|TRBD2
TGCGCCAGCAGCTTGGGGCGACTAGCGCTATACAATGAGAAGTTCTTC
CASSLGRLALYNEKFF
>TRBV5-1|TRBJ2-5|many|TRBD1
TGCGCCAGCAGCTTGGAGGGACAGCAAGAGACCCAGTACTTC
CASSLEGQQETQYF
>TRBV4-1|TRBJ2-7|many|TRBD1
TGCGCCAGCAGCCCATTAGCGGACAGGGTCCTTTCTAGGGAGCAGTACTTC
CASSPLADRVLSREQYF
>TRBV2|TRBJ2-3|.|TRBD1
TGTGCCATCCCTTCCAGGGGGCAGGAAGATACGCAGTATTTT
CAIPSRGQEDTQYF
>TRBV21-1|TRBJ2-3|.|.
TGTGCCAGCAGCAAAAAAGGACTAGCGAGAGTTGGCCAGCTCACAGATACGCAGTATTTT
CASSKKGLARVGQLTDTQYF
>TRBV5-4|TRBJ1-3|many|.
TGTGCCAGCAGCTTCGGCTCCGGGGCCTTCTCTGGAAACACCATATATTTT
CASSFGSGAFSGNTIYF
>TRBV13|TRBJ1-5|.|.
TGTGCCAGCAGCTTTGGGCGCGGGATAGTTCAGCCCCAGCATTTT
CASSFGRGIVQPQHF
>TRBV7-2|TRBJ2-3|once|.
TGTGCCAGCAGCTTTGGAGGGGGAGCGGCTAGCACAGATACGCAGTATTTT
CASSFGGGAASTDTQYF
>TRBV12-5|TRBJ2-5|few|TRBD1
TGTGCTAGTGGTTTGCCGGACAGGGGGAGGGAGACCCAGTACTTC
CASGLPDRGRETQYF
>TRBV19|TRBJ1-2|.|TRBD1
TGTGCCAGTAGCACACCGCCGGGCAGGGGGGATGGCTACACCTTC
CASSTPPGRGDGYTF